Included here is one T cell receptor (beta chain) sequence, with context. With a much larger clone just one base away, this may be a read error. Arm-PCR of CDR3 regions and iRepertoire HTBI primers were the basis on which TCR beta libraries were built. TCRdb independently ran MiXCR on the multiplex PCR reads; one entry per CDR3 protein. The table lists 350,000 to 550,000 distinct CDR3 sequences, less than 15% of them singletons, with around a sixth in the top ten. This entry is derived from a study of regulatory T cells in long-lasting Graves disease. Time point given: newly diagnosed GD, antithyroid drugs for less than 3 months. RNA from PBMCs was the source of the TCR library. Germline-derived CDR1 and CDR2 are SGHKS and YYEKEE (reference sequence). The CDR3 runs 13 residues. The data also belong to a second study, concerning T cells in Graves' hyperthyroidism and ophthalmopathy. As that report states: A median about 6.2 months before onset, the model predicted ophthalmopathy.

The receptor was derived from a woman between 50 and 59 years old with Graves disease. Sequences were derived from peripheral blood mononuclear cells (PBMCs), sampled at new diagnosis, from a patient treated with antithyroid drugs. J is TRBJ1-6 and V is TRBV5-5; no clear D. The CDR3 bases are TGTGTCAGCAGTCTCACGAGGGATTCACCCCTCCACTTT. Translating gives CVSSLTRDSPLHF.